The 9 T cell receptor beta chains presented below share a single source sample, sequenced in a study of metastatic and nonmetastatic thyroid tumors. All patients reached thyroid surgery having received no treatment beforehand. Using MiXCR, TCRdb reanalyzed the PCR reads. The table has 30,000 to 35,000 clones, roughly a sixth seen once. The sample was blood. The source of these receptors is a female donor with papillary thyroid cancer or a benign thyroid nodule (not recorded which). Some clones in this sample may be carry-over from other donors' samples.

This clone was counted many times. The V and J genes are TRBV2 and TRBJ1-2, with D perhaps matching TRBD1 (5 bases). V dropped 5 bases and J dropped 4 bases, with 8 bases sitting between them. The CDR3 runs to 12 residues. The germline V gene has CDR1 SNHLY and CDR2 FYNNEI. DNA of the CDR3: TGTGCCAGCAGTCCAACAGGCTATGGCTACACCTTC. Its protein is CASSPTGYGYTF. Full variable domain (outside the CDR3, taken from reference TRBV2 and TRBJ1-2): EPEVTQTPSHQVTQMGQEVILRCVPISNHLYFYWYRQILGQKVEFLVSFYNNEISEKSEIFDDQFSVERPDGSNFTLKIRSTKLEDSAMYFCASSPTGYGYTFGSGTRLTVV.

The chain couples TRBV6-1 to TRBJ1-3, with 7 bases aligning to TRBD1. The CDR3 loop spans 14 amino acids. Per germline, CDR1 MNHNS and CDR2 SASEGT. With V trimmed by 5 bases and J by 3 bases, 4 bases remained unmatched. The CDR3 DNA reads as TGTGCCAGCAGTTCACAGGGGAGTGGAAACACCATATATTTT. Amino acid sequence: CASSSQGSGNTIYF.

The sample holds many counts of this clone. The DNA of the CDR3 is TGTGCCAGCAGGACACAGGGGGCGAAGAACACTGAAGCTTTCTTT. Translated, it gives CASRTQGAKNTEAFF. The chain joins TRBV6-1 to TRBJ1-1, with 9 nucleotides matching TRBD1. The ends lost 6 bases at V and 1 base at J; junction bases unmatched: 6. This CDR3 has 15 residues. Germline values: CDR1 MNHNS, CDR2 SASEGT.

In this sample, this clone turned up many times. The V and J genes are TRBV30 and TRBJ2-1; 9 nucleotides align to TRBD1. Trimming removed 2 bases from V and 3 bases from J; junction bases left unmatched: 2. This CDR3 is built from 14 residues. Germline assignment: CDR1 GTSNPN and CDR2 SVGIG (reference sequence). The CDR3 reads CAWSRDRVYNEQFF. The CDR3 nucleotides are TGTGCCTGGAGTAGGGACAGGGTCTACAATGAGCAGTTCTTC.

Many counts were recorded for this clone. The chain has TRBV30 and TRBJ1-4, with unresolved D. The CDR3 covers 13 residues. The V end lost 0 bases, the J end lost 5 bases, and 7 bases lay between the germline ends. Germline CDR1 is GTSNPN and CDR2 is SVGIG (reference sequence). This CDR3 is CAWSVRFNEKLFF. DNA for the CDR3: TGTGCCTGGAGTGTTCGGTTCAATGAAAAACTGTTTTTT.

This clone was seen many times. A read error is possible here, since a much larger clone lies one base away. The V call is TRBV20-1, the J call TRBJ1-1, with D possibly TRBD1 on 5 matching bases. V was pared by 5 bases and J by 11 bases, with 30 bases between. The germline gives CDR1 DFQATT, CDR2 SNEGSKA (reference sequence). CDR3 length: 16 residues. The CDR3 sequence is CSAEKDVRTHGGRAFF. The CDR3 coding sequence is TGCAGTGCTGAAAAGGACGTCCGGACTCATGGGGGGAGGGCTTTCTTT.

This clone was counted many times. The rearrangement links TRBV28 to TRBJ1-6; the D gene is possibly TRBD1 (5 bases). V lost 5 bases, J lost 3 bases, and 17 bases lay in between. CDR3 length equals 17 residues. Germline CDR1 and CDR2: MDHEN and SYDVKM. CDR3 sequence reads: CASSEGSWGFYNSPLHF. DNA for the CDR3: TGTGCCAGCAGTGAGGGCAGCTGGGGCTTCTATAATTCACCCCTCCACTTT.

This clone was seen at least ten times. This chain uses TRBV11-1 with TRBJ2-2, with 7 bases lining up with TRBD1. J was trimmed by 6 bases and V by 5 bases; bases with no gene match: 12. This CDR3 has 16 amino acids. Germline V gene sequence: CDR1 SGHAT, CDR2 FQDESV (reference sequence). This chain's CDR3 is CASSRRTGQIAGELFF. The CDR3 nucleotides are TGTGCCAGCAGCCGGAGGACAGGTCAGATAGCCGGGGAGCTGTTTTTT.

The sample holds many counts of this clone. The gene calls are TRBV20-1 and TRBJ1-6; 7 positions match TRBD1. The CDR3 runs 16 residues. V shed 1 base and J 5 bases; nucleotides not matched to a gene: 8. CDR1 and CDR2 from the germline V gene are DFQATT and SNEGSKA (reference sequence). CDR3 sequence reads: CSARAPMTGHNSPLHF. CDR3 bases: TGCAGTGCTAGAGCTCCCATGACAGGGCATAATTCACCCCTCCACTTT.